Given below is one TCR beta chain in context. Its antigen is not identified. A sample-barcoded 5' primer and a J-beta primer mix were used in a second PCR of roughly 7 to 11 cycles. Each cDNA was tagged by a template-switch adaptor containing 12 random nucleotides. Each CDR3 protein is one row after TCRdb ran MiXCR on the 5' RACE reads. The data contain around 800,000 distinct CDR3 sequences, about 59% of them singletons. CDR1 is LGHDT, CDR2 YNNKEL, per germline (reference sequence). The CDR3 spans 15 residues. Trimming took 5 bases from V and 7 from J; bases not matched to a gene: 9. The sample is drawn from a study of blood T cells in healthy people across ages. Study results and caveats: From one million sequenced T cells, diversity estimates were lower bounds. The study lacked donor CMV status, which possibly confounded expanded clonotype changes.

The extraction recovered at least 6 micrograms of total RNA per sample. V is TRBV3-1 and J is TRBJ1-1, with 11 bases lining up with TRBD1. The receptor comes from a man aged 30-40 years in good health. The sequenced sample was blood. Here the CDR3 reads CASSTPGQGEIEAFF. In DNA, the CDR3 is TGTGCCAGCAGCACTCCGGGACAGGGGGAGATTGAAGCTTTCTTT.